The 23 T cell receptor beta chains in this list originate from one sample, sequenced in a study of blood T cell repertoires in COVID-19. Clones were sequenced by immunoSEQ multiplex PCR, and TCRdb holds only the in-frame ones, with some missing. The sample records over 120,000 clones, roughly 84% being singletons. Source material: peripheral blood. These receptors were taken from a woman in her sixties or seventies with acute or convalescent COVID-19.

V usage is TRBV18 and J usage is TRBJ2-4; D possibly corresponds to TRBD2 (6 bases). The CDR3 is 14 amino acids. The germline V gene has CDR1 KGHSH and CDR2 LQKENI. The V end lost 5 bases, the J end lost 5 bases, and 13 bases lay between the germline ends. CDR3 coding DNA: TGTGCCAGCTCAAGGGACTGGCAAGAAAACATTCAGTACTTC. Translation gives CASSRDWQENIQYF.

In its sample, this clone was seen once. The chain has TRBV7-2 and TRBJ1-2; TRBD1 might be the D (6 bases). Trimming removed 1 base at V and 2 bases at J, with 11 bases between. Per germline, CDR1 SGHTA and CDR2 FQGNSA. The length of the CDR3 is 15 residues. CDR3 loop: CASSLGQGRNYGYTF. Written as DNA, the CDR3 is TGTGCCAGCAGCTTAGGGCAGGGGCGGAACTATGGCTACACCTTC.

This clone was counted a single time. The V call is TRBV30, the J call TRBJ1-1; D is unclear. The V end was cut by 0 bases, the J end by 3 bases, with 8 bases between. Germline V gene sequence: CDR1 GTSNPN, CDR2 SVGIG (reference sequence). This CDR3 spans 13 amino acids. The CDR3 DNA reads TGTGCCTGGAGTGTTCTAGATTACACTGAAGCTTTCTTT. Translating it yields CAWSVLDYTEAFF. Using reference TRBV30 and TRBJ1-1 for the parts outside the CDR3, the full variable domain is SQTIHQWPATLVQPVGSPLSLECTVEGTSNPNLYWYRQAAGRGLQLLFYSVGIGQISSEVPQNLSASRPQDRQFILSSKKLLLSDSGFYLCAWSVLDYTEAFFGQGTRLTVV.

The J gene is TRBJ1-2, the V gene TRBV6-5; maybe TRBD1 (6 bases). This CDR3 spans 14 amino acids. V was clipped by 8 bases and J by 4 bases, with 17 bases between them. The germline CDR1 and CDR2 sequences are MNHEY and SVGAGI. The CDR3 reads CASVPGDRGYGYTF. As DNA, the CDR3 is TGTGCCAGCGTCCCAGGGGATCGAGGCTATGGCTACACCTTC.

The chain combines TRBV3-1 (or the pseudogene TRBV3-2) with TRBJ2-1, with D possibly being TRBD1 (5 bases). Germline values: CDR1 LGHDT, CDR2 YNNKEL (reference sequence). Trimming removed 1 base at V and 7 bases at J, with 14 bases between. This CDR3 has 15 residues. The CDR3: CASSQGQRNSNEQFF. The CDR3 DNA reads as TGTGCCAGCAGCCAAGGACAGAGGAACTCTAATGAGCAGTTCTTC.

The chain couples TRBV7-9 to TRBJ1-2; possible D gene TRBD1, 5 bases. This CDR3 has 15 amino acids. The germline gives CDR1 SEHNR, CDR2 FQNEAQ (reference sequence). V was pared by 4 bases and J by 6 bases, with 18 bases between. In DNA, the CDR3 is TGTGCCAGCAGCTCCTTTAGAGGGACTGGAGATGGCTACACCTTC. Amino acid sequence: CASSSFRGTGDGYTF.

The CDR3 nucleotides are TGTGCCAGTAGTACCGTCGGGGTCAACAATTCACCCCTCCACTTT. The encoded protein is CASSTVGVNNSPLHF. The chain couples TRBV19 to TRBJ1-6; D uncertain. Per the germline V gene, CDR1 is LNHDA and CDR2 is SQIVND (reference sequence). The V end was cut by 4 bases, the J end by 7 bases, with 14 bases between. The CDR3 contains 15 residues.

The chain is built from TRBV6-2 or TRBV6-3 and TRBJ2-3, with D possibly being TRBD2 (6 bases). There are 17 residues in the CDR3. V was cut by 0 bases and J by 1 base, with 14 bases left in between. The germline gives CDR1 MNHEY, CDR2 SVGEGT. DNA for the CDR3: TGTGCCAGCAGTTACTCGAAGGGGACTCCGGGCACAGATACGCAGTATTTT. This sequence encodes CASSYSKGTPGTDTQYF.

This chain joins TRBV19 and TRBJ1-5; TRBD1 is a possible D gene (5 bases). This CDR3 has 14 amino acids. From germline, CDR1 is LNHDA and CDR2 SQIVND (reference sequence). DNA for the CDR3: TGTGGGGTGGGGCGACCTTTCCCAAATCAGCCCCAGCATTTT. The encoded protein is CGVGRPFPNQPQHF.

This clone came up a few times. The chain employs TRBV18 and TRBJ1-5, with TRBD1 identical over 7 bases. Germline CDR1 KGHSH, CDR2 LQKENI. The CDR3 consists of 15 residues. The trim removed 3 bases at V and 6 bases at J, leaving 8 bases unmatched. DNA of the CDR3: TGTGCCAGCTCACCTGGCAGGGGGGAGGCTCAGCCCCAGCATTTT. This translates into CASSPGRGEAQPQHF.

This clone came up a few times. This chain connects TRBV3-1 (or the pseudogene TRBV3-2) to TRBJ2-7, with TRBD2 matching 9 bases. The CDR3 sequence is 15 residues long. From germline, CDR1 is LGHDT and CDR2 YNNKEL (reference sequence). V was pared by 2 bases and J by 4 bases, with 6 bases of the junction left unmatched. CDR3 bases: TGTGCCAGCAGCCAAAGAGCGGGAGGAGTATACGAGCAGTACTTC. Its protein is CASSQRAGGVYEQYF.

The chain is built from TRBV5-1 and TRBJ2-1, with 9 bases that match TRBD2. The CDR3 has 17 residues. The V gene's germline CDR1 is SGHRS and CDR2 YFSETQ. V gave up 2 bases and J gave up 8 bases; unmatched junction bases: 14. The CDR3 here is CASSFSPPSGTGDEQFF. The CDR3 DNA reads as TGCGCCAGCAGCTTCTCACCGCCTAGCGGGACTGGAGATGAGCAGTTCTTC.

This clone was picked up one time. V and J are TRBV15 and TRBJ2-3; D possibly corresponds to TRBD1 (6 bases). Germline CDR1 reads LNHNV; CDR2 reads YYDKDF (reference sequence). The V gene lost 2 bases and the J gene lost 3 bases, with 6 bases spanning the gap. CDR3 length: 13 residues. CDR3 loop: CATSRTGTDTQYF. The CDR3, as DNA: TGTGCCACCAGCAGAACAGGGACAGATACGCAGTATTTT. Combining the CDR3 with reference TRBV15 and TRBJ2-3 gives the whole variable domain DAMVIQNPRYQVTQFGKPVTLSCSQTLNHNVMYWYQQKSSQAPKLLFHYYDKDFNNEADTPDNFQSRRPNTSFCFLDIRSPGLGDTAMYLCATSRTGTDTQYFGPGTRLTVL.

V usage is TRBV30 and J usage is TRBJ1-1, with unresolved D. Germline assignment: CDR1 GTSNPN and CDR2 SVGIG (reference sequence). V was cut by 7 bases and J by 8 bases, with 11 bases left in between. The CDR3 length is 10 residues. As DNA, the CDR3 is TGTGCCTCCACTAGGACCGAAGCTTTCTTT. Translated, it gives CASTRTEAFF.

This sequence joins TRBV11-2 and TRBJ1-1, with TRBD1 matching over 7 bases. With V trimmed by 5 bases and J by 0 bases, 9 bases remained unmatched. The CDR3 is 16 residues long. From germline, CDR1 is SGHAT and CDR2 FQNNGV. The CDR3 protein is CASSAWTGGVNTEAFF. The DNA of the CDR3 is TGTGCCAGCAGCGCATGGACAGGAGGGGTGAACACTGAAGCTTTCTTT.

The chain recombines TRBV7-2 with TRBJ1-1; tentatively, D is TRBD1 (5 bases). The germline gives CDR1 SGHTA, CDR2 FQGNSA. The CDR3 is made up of 15 amino acids. Trimming took off 2 bases at V and 4 bases at J, with 14 bases between the two ends. The CDR3 sequence is CASSLRSGDGTEAFF. The DNA for the CDR3 is TGTGCCAGCAGCTTACGTTCGGGGGATGGCACTGAAGCTTTCTTT. The variable domain in full, with the rest retrieved from reference TRBV7-2 and TRBJ1-1, is GAGVSQSPSNKVTEKGKDVELRCDPISGHTALYWYRQSLGQGLEFLIYFQGNSAPDKSGLPSDRFSAERTGGSVSTLTIQRTQQEDSAVYLCASSLRSGDGTEAFFGQGTRLTVV.

This rearrangement joins TRBV10-3 to TRBJ1-2; TRBD1 might be the D (6 bases). Germline CDR1 reads ENHRY; CDR2 reads SYGVKD. The CDR3 extends over 15 amino acids. V was shortened by 4 bases and J by 4 bases, with 16 bases between the two germline ends. The CDR3 coding sequence is TGTGCCATCAGTGTGGAGCTAGGGGGTTCCTATGGCTACACCTTC. This codes for CAISVELGGSYGYTF.

The rearrangement links TRBV6-6 to TRBJ2-3; 7 bases are shared with TRBD2. The ends lost 7 bases at V and 3 bases at J; junction bases unmatched: 13. The germline CDR1 and CDR2 sequences are MNHNY and SVGAGI (reference sequence). The CDR3 contains 16 residues. CDR3 coding DNA: TGTGCCAGCACCCTCCTCCTAGCGGAGGAGACAGATACGCAGTATTTT. As protein: CASTLLLAEETDTQYF.

This chain uses TRBV28 with TRBJ1-1; D gene ambiguous. This CDR3 has 13 amino acids. CDR1 MDHEN and CDR2 SYDVKM come from the germline V gene. The V and J ends lost 5 bases and 4 bases respectively, with 11 bases between them. The CDR3 sequence is CASSTGGGTEAFF. The DNA of the CDR3 is TGTGCCAGCAGTACGGGAGGAGGCACTGAAGCTTTCTTT.

V gene TRBV18 combines with J gene TRBJ2-1; 8 positions agree with TRBD1. The germline CDR1 and CDR2 sequences are KGHSH and LQKENI. V shed 3 bases and J 8 bases; nucleotides not matched to a gene: 12. CDR3 length: 16 amino acids. The CDR3 coding sequence is TGTGCCAGCTCACCGTTCGGGACAGGAAGACGCGATGAGCAGTTCTTC. Its translation is CASSPFGTGRRDEQFF.

This chain links TRBV5-8 with TRBJ2-5; possible D gene TRBD1, 6 bases. Germline V lookup: CDR1 SGHTS, CDR2 YDEGEE. Trimming pared 4 bases from V and 4 bases from J, leaving 14 bases between. The CDR3 consists of 14 residues. This CDR3 is CASSPGVFPETQYF. Here the CDR3 DNA reads TGTGCCAGCAGCCCAGGGGTGTTCCCAGAGACCCAGTACTTC. The full variable domain, with the rest looked up from reference TRBV5-8 and TRBJ2-5, is EAGVTQSPTHLIKTRGQQATLRCSPISGHTSVYWYQQALGLGLQFLLWYDEGEERNRGNFPPRFSGRQFPNYSSELNVNALELEDSALYLCASSPGVFPETQYFGPGTRLLVL.

CDR3 DNA sequence: TGTGCCAGCAAAGCCGCGGAGGATGGCTACACCTTC. This translates into CASKAAEDGYTF. The rearrangement links TRBV28 to TRBJ1-2; D unclear. The CDR3 has 12 amino acids. V lost 7 bases to trimming and J lost 6 bases, with 12 bases between them. The germline CDR1 and CDR2 sequences are MDHEN and SYDVKM.

The chain uses TRBV5-1 and TRBJ1-6; no clear D. Deletions cut 0 bases from V and 10 bases from J, with 8 bases between. This CDR3 contains 13 residues. Looked up from germline, CDR1 is SGHRS and CDR2 is YFSETQ. CDR3 amino acids: CASSLAGRSPLHF. The DNA of the CDR3 is TGCGCCAGCAGCTTGGCCGGGAGGTCACCCCTCCACTTT.